Below are 9 T cell receptor beta chains sequenced from a single sample in a study of response to subunit inactivated influenza vaccine. TCRdb fed the RT-PCR reads into MiXCR, producing one record per CDR3 protein. The table shows about 700,000 distinct CDR3 sequences, with about 14% occurring only once. Material: PBMCs from blood, obtained roughly 15 days before vaccination. The receptors originated from a middle-aged man who received an inactivated influenza vaccine.

DNA for the CDR3: TGCAGTGCTAGTGAGCCGGGACTAGCGGGAGGGCGGAAGGAGGAGCAGTTCTTC. Its protein product is CSASEPGLAGGRKEEQFF. The J gene is TRBJ2-1, the V gene TRBV20-1; 16 bases match TRBD2. Germline V gives CDR1 DFQATT, CDR2 SNEGSKA (reference sequence). The V gene end was trimmed by 3 bases and the J gene end by 10 bases; junction bases not matched to a gene: 15. This CDR3 spans 18 amino acids.

V is TRBV3-1 and J is TRBJ2-3; 11 positions match TRBD2. The CDR3 is 16 residues long. J was trimmed by 2 bases and V by 5 bases; bases with no gene match: 6. The germline V gene has CDR1 LGHDT and CDR2 YNNKEL (reference sequence). The CDR3 loop is CASSEASGGITDTQYF. CDR3 in DNA: TGTGCCAGCAGCGAAGCTAGCGGGGGGATCACAGATACGCAGTATTTT.

The chain couples TRBV18 to TRBJ1-1, with D tentatively TRBD1 (6 bases). The V gene's germline CDR1 is KGHSH and CDR2 LQKENI. Trimming shortened V by 5 bases and J by 1 base, and 11 bases separated the two germline ends. The CDR3 extends over 14 amino acids. In DNA form, the CDR3 reads TGTGCCAGCTCAGAAGGACAGTGGAACACTGAAGCTTTCTTT. Translated, it gives CASSEGQWNTEAFF.

A few counts support this clonotype. The chain couples TRBV3-1 to TRBJ1-3; D unclear. Germline V CDR1 and CDR2: LGHDT, YNNKEL (reference sequence). Trimming took off 1 base at V and 0 bases at J, with 7 bases between the two ends. This CDR3 is 15 amino acids long. The CDR3 region is CASSQGGASGNTIYF. For the CDR3, the DNA is TGTGCCAGCAGCCAAGGAGGTGCCTCTGGAAACACCATATATTTT.

The rearrangement joins TRBV6-5 to TRBJ1-3; TRBD1 might be the D (5 bases). Per the germline V gene, CDR1 is MNHEY and CDR2 is SVGAGI. The V gene lost 1 base and the J gene lost 0 bases, with 10 bases spanning the gap. The CDR3 contains 16 residues. CDR3 sequence reads: CASSYFGTFSGNTIYF. CDR3 in DNA: TGTGCCAGCAGTTACTTCGGGACGTTCTCTGGAAACACCATATATTTT.

The chain is built from TRBV9 and TRBJ2-2, with D perhaps TRBD1 or TRBD2 (5 bases each). The CDR3 sequence is 14 residues long. CDR1 is SGDLS, CDR2 YYNGEE, per germline. Trimming left V 4 bases short and J 4 bases short, with 11 bases between. As DNA, the CDR3 is TGTGCCAGCAGCCCTAGCCAGGGCACCGGGGAGCTGTTTTTT. It specifies CASSPSQGTGELFF.

CDR3 sequence: CASSYGAGGRETQYF. In DNA form, the CDR3 reads TGCGCCAGCAGCTATGGAGCGGGAGGGAGAGAGACCCAGTACTTC. J is TRBJ2-5 and V is TRBV5-1, with 10 bases identical to TRBD2. CDR1 and CDR2 from the germline V gene are SGHRS and YFSETQ. The J segment lost 4 bases and the V segment lost 3 bases, leaving 6 bases of the junction unmatched. CDR3 length: 15 amino acids.

The chain uses TRBV4-2 and TRBJ1-1; D gene uncertain. This CDR3 has 14 amino acids. Trimming took 0 bases from V and 5 from J, leaving 10 bases between them. Per germline, CDR1 LGHNA and CDR2 YNFKEQ. The CDR3 bases are TGTGCCAGCAGCCAAGAACTCCCTGGGACTGAAGCTTTCTTT. As protein: CASSQELPGTEAFF.

The chain employs TRBV12-3 or TRBV12-4 and TRBJ2-5; D perhaps matches TRBD1 (6 bases). This CDR3 spans 15 amino acids. V gave up 5 bases and J gave up 6 bases, with 19 bases separating them. This CDR3 is CASSRDIPSGKTQYF. CDR3 DNA: TGTGCCAGCAGTAGGGACATACCCTCTGGGAAGACCCAGTACTTC.